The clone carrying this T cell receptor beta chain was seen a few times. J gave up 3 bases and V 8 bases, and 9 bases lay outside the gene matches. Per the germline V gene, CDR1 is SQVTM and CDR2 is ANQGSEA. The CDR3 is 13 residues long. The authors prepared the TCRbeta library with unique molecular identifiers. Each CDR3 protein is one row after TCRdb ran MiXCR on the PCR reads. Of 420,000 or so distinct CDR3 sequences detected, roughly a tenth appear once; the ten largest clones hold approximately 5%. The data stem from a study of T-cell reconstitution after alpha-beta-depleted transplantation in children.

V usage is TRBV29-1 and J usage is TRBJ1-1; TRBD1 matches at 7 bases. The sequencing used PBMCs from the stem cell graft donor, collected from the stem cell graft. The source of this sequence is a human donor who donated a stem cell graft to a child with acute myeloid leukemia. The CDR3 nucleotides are TGCAGCATTATGACAGGGAGGGACACTGAAGCTTTCTTT. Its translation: CSIMTGRDTEAFF.